This T cell receptor beta chain is from a study of blood T cells in healthy people across ages. Sample-barcoded 5' priming and a J-beta primer mix drove a second PCR of roughly 6 to 12 cycles. From the 5' RACE reads, TCRdb called clonotypes with MiXCR, one entry per CDR3 protein. Of hundreds of thousands of distinct CDR3 sequences in the sample, less than 45% were seen once. The CDR3 runs 13 residues. The V gene's germline CDR1 is GTSNPN and CDR2 SVGIG (reference sequence). V dropped 4 bases and J dropped 0 bases, with 10 bases sitting between them. To note about this clonotype: Its antigen is unknown.

The authors isolated at least 6 million PBMCs per sample. The study's findings and limits: With age, beta diversity per million T cells declined roughly linearly, significantly by 30 to 40.

The chain employs TRBV30 and TRBJ2-7, with D possibly matching TRBD1 (5 bases). The specimen was blood. The sequence was obtained from a man older than 75 in good health. Here the CDR3 DNA reads TGTGCCTGGACTCACAGGAGCTCCTACGAGCAGTACTTC. It encodes CAWTHRSSYEQYF.